These T cell receptor beta chains were read from a single sample in a study of cytomegalovirus exposure and HLA in healthy donors. Clones were sequenced by immunoSEQ multiplex PCR, and TCRdb holds only the in-frame ones, with some missing. Among about 160,000 clones listed, approximately 89% were seen once. Sequenced sample: PBMCs. These receptors all come from a young woman in good health and CMV-seropositive. The CDR3 runs from the conserved cysteine through the conserved F or W. D genes are given only for firm matches. The size entry is marked missing in some rows and otherwise reads once, few, many or a size class.

J gene: TRBJ1-2
V gene: TRBV4-3
D gene: TRBD1
clone size: NA
CDR3 DNA: TGCGCCAGCAGCCAAGATCGACAGGGTGGCTATGGCTACACCTTC
CDR3 protein: CASSQDRQGGYGYTF

J gene: TRBJ2-2
V gene: TRBV2
D gene: NA
clone size: NA
CDR3 DNA: TGTGCCAGCACACGGCAGGGTAACACCGGGGAGCTGTTTTTT
CDR3 protein: CASTRQGNTGELFF

J gene: TRBJ1-1
V gene: TRBV7-9
D gene: NA
clone size: NA
CDR3 DNA: TGTGCCAGCAGTTTAGACATCTGGGCTTTCTTT
CDR3 protein: CASSLDIWAFF

J gene: TRBJ2-5
V gene: TRBV11-3
D gene: TRBD2
clone size: NA
CDR3 DNA: TGTGCCAGCAGCTTCGGAAGGGGGACTAGCGGTAGAGAGACCCAGTACTTC
CDR3 protein: CASSFGRGTSGRETQYF

J gene: TRBJ1-5
V gene: TRBV27
D gene: NA
clone size: NA
CDR3 DNA: TGTGCCAGCAGTTTGCAAGCAAAAAATCAGCCCCAGCATTTT
CDR3 protein: CASSLQAKNQPQHF

J gene: TRBJ2-7
V gene: TRBV28
D gene: NA
clone size: many
CDR3 DNA: TGTGCCAGCAGTTTTAACCGCTACTACGAGCAGTACTTC
CDR3 protein: CASSFNRYYEQYF

J gene: TRBJ2-3
V gene: TRBV5-1
D gene: NA
clone size: NA
CDR3 DNA: TGCGCCAGCAGCGAAAGCGGAAGCACAGATACGCAGTATTTT
CDR3 protein: CASSESGSTDTQYF

J gene: TRBJ2-3
V gene: TRBV7-2
D gene: NA
clone size: once
CDR3 DNA: TGTGCCAGCAGGCCATTACCCGGCCGGGGGTATTTT
CDR3 protein: CASRPLPGRGYF

J gene: TRBJ2-1
V gene: TRBV30
D gene: NA
clone size: NA
CDR3 DNA: TGTGCCTGGGGCTTCTACAATGAGCAGTTCTTC
CDR3 protein: CAWGFYNEQFF

J gene: TRBJ2-7
V gene: TRBV15
D gene: TRBD1
clone size: few
CDR3 DNA: TGTGCCACCAGCCCCTGGGACAGCTACGAGCAGTACTTC
CDR3 protein: CATSPWDSYEQYF

J gene: TRBJ1-1
V gene: TRBV29-1
D gene: TRBD1
clone size: NA
CDR3 DNA: TGCAGCGCCTTGGACCACGATAAGACAGGGAGGCCTGAAGCTTTCTTT
CDR3 protein: CSALDHDKTGRPEAFF

J gene: TRBJ2-7
V gene: TRBV27
D gene: TRBD2
clone size: NA
CDR3 DNA: TGTGCCAGCAGTTATAGCGGGGGGGCCTACGAGCAGTACTTC
CDR3 protein: CASSYSGGAYEQYF

J gene: TRBJ2-1
V gene: TRBV7-2
D gene: NA
clone size: NA
CDR3 DNA: TGTGCCAGCAGTCCGATAGCCTTCGAGCAGTTCTTC
CDR3 protein: CASSPIAFEQFF

J gene: TRBJ1-4
V gene: TRBV5-1
D gene: NA
clone size: NA
CDR3 DNA: TGCGCCAGTCACGGGGGGACTCCTAATGAAAAACTGTTTTTT
CDR3 protein: CASHGGTPNEKLFF

J gene: TRBJ1-5
V gene: TRBV9
D gene: NA
clone size: NA
CDR3 DNA: TGTGCCAGCAGCGTAGAAGGGGGGGGTCAGCCCCAGCATTTT
CDR3 protein: CASSVEGGGQPQHF

J gene: TRBJ2-1
V gene: TRBV19
D gene: TRBD2
clone size: once
CDR3 DNA: TGTGCCAGTAGTTCCCCACCGGGAGCGGGAGGGCGCAATGAGCAGTTCTTC
CDR3 protein: CASSSPPGAGGRNEQFF

J gene: TRBJ2-7
V gene: TRBV7-6
D gene: TRBD1
clone size: NA
CDR3 DNA: TGTGCCAGCAGCCCCAAACAGGGGCAGCAGGCCTACGAGCAGTACTTC
CDR3 protein: CASSPKQGQQAYEQYF

J gene: TRBJ1-1
V gene: TRBV5-1
D gene: NA
clone size: few
CDR3 DNA: TGCGCCAGCAGCACTCATCCCGGGACAAGCCCCACTGAAGCTTTCTTT
CDR3 protein: CASSTHPGTSPTEAFF

J gene: TRBJ1-5
V gene: TRBV2
D gene: TRBD1
clone size: NA
CDR3 DNA: TGTGCCAGCAGGGCGACAGGGGGAGGAAATCAGCCCCAGCATTTT
CDR3 protein: CASRATGGGNQPQHF

J gene: TRBJ1-2
V gene: TRBV30
D gene: TRBD1
clone size: NA
CDR3 DNA: TGTGCCTGGAGTGGCCGGACAGGAGAGCCTAACTATGGCTACACCTTC
CDR3 protein: CAWSGRTGEPNYGYTF

J gene: TRBJ2-5
V gene: TRBV18
D gene: NA
clone size: NA
CDR3 DNA: TGTGCCAGCTCACCGATCCGGGACAAAGAGACCCAGTACTTC
CDR3 protein: CASSPIRDKETQYF

J gene: TRBJ2-7
V gene: TRBV23-1
D gene: TRBD1
clone size: NA
CDR3 DNA: TGCGCCAGCAGTCAATCTCGGGGACAGATCTCCTACGAGCAGTACTTC
CDR3 protein: CASSQSRGQISYEQYF

J gene: TRBJ2-5
V gene: TRBV6-1
D gene: TRBD1
clone size: NA
CDR3 DNA: TGTGCCAGCAGTACGTTCAGGGGGCTGGAGACCCAGTACTTC
CDR3 protein: CASSTFRGLETQYF

J gene: TRBJ2-4
V gene: TRBV5-1
D gene: TRBD2
clone size: NA
CDR3 DNA: TGCGCCAGCAGCCCGACTAGCGGGACAGGCATTCAGTACTTC
CDR3 protein: CASSPTSGTGIQYF

J gene: TRBJ1-3
V gene: TRBV30
D gene: NA
clone size: few
CDR3 DNA: TGTGCCTGGAGTGGGTTTCTGGGCCACACCATATATTTT
CDR3 protein: CAWSGFLGHTIYF

J gene: TRBJ2-2
V gene: TRBV18
D gene: TRBD2
clone size: NA
CDR3 DNA: TGTGCCAGCTCACCACCCAGCGGGAGTGTCACCGGGGAGCTGTTTTTT
CDR3 protein: CASSPPSGSVTGELFF

J gene: TRBJ2-6
V gene: TRBV28
D gene: TRBD1
clone size: NA
CDR3 DNA: TGTGCCAGCAGTGCGGGACAGGGAAGTCCTGGGGCCAACGTCCTGACTTTC
CDR3 protein: CASSAGQGSPGANVLTF

J gene: TRBJ2-7
V gene: TRBV6-6
D gene: TRBD1
clone size: NA
CDR3 DNA: TGTGCCAGCAGCAACCGGGACAGGGGAGAGTGGGAGCAGTACTTC
CDR3 protein: CASSNRDRGEWEQYF

J gene: TRBJ2-1
V gene: TRBV2
D gene: NA
clone size: NA
CDR3 DNA: TGTGCCAGCTTTGTTAGCTCCTACAATGAGCAGTTCTTC
CDR3 protein: CASFVSSYNEQFF

J gene: TRBJ2-1
V gene: TRBV27
D gene: TRBD2
clone size: NA
CDR3 DNA: TGTGCCAGCAGTTTTCGGGGGACTAGCGGATACAATGAGCAGTTCTTC
CDR3 protein: CASSFRGTSGYNEQFF

J gene: TRBJ2-1
V gene: TRBV13
D gene: NA
clone size: NA
CDR3 DNA: TGTGCCAGCAGCCTAGACATCCATGAGCAGTTCTTC
CDR3 protein: CASSLDIHEQFF

J gene: TRBJ2-3
V gene: TRBV7-3
D gene: NA
clone size: NA
CDR3 DNA: TGTGCCAGCAGCTTCGAGCGGGCCTACACAGATACGCAGTATTTT
CDR3 protein: CASSFERAYTDTQYF

J gene: TRBJ2-7
V gene: TRBV28
D gene: NA
clone size: NA
CDR3 DNA: TGTGCCAGCAGTTTAGTTACTTCCTACGAGCAGTACTTC
CDR3 protein: CASSLVTSYEQYF

J gene: TRBJ2-1
V gene: TRBV7-9
D gene: TRBD2
clone size: NA
CDR3 DNA: TGTGCCAGCAGCTTAGTTATGCTAGCGGGAGGGAAGGGGTATGAGCAGTTCTTC
CDR3 protein: CASSLVMLAGGKGYEQFF

J gene: TRBJ2-1
V gene: TRBV9
D gene: TRBD2
clone size: NA
CDR3 DNA: TGTGCCAGCAGCGTAGACGGTGGGAGGGCGGTAAATGAGCAGTTCTTC
CDR3 protein: CASSVDGGRAVNEQFF

J gene: TRBJ2-7
V gene: TRBV2
D gene: NA
clone size: NA
CDR3 DNA: TGTGCCAGCAGTGAACGGGAAGCAACCGAGCAGTACTTC
CDR3 protein: CASSEREATEQYF

J gene: TRBJ2-7
V gene: TRBV29-1
D gene: TRBD1
clone size: NA
CDR3 DNA: TGCAGCGTCGAGCGGACAGGATACTACGAGCAGTACTTC
CDR3 protein: CSVERTGYYEQYF

J gene: TRBJ2-3
V gene: TRBV5-1
D gene: TRBD2
clone size: NA
CDR3 DNA: TGCGCCAGCAGCGATAGCGGGCGCACAGATACGCAGTATTTT
CDR3 protein: CASSDSGRTDTQYF